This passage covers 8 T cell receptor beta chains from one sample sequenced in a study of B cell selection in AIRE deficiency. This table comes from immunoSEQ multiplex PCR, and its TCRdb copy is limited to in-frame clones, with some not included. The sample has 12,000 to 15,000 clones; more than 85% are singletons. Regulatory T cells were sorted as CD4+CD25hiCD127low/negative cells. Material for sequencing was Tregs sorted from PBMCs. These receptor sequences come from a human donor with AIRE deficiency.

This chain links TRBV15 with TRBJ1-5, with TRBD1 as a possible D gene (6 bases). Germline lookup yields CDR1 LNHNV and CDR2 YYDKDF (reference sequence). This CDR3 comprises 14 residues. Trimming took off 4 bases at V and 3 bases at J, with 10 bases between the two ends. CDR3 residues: CATSIRQVNQPQHF. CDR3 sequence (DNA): TGTGCCACCAGCATTCGACAGGTCAATCAGCCCCAGCATTTT.

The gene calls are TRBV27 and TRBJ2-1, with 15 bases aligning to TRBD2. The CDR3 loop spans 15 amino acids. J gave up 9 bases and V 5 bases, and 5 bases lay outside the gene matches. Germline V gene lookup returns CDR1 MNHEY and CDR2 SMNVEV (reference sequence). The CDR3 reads CASSVMGLAGGEQFF. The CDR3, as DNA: TGTGCCAGCAGTGTCATGGGACTAGCGGGAGGTGAGCAGTTCTTC.

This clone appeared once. The DNA of the CDR3 is TGTGCCAGCAGTCCGGGACAGGGTCCCTACAATGAGCAGTTCTTC. It translates to CASSPGQGPYNEQFF. The rearrangement links TRBV6-1 to TRBJ2-1; 9 bases are a match to TRBD1. Germline lookup yields CDR1 MNHNS and CDR2 SASEGT. This CDR3 region has 15 residues. J was trimmed by 2 bases and V by 5 bases; bases with no gene match: 4.

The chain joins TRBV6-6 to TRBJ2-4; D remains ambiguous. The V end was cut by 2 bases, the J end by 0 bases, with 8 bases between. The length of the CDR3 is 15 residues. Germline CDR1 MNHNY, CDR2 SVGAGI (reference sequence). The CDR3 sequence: CASSYEWEAKNIQYF. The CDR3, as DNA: TGTGCCAGCAGTTACGAATGGGAAGCCAAAAACATTCAGTACTTC.

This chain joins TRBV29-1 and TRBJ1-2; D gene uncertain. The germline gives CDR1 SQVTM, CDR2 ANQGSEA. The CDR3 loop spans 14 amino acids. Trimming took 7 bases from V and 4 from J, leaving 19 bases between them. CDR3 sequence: CSARSREDSYGYTF. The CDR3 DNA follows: TGCAGCGCTCGTTCTAGGGAGGATAGCTATGGCTACACCTTC. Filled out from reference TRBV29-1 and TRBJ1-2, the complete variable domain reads SAVISQKPSRDICQRGTSLTIQCQVDSQVTMMFWYRQQPGQSLTLIATANQGSEATYESGFVIDKFPISRPNLTFSTLTVSNMSPEDSSIYLCSARSREDSYGYTFGSGTRLTVV.

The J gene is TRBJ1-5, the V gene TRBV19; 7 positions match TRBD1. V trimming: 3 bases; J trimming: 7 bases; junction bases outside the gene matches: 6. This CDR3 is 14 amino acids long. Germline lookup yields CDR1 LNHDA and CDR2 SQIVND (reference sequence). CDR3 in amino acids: CASSIGAGGQPQHF. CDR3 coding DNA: TGTGCCAGTAGTATCGGGGCAGGGGGGCAGCCCCAGCATTTT.

CDR3 residues: CASSLGQPSHSNTF. The CDR3 DNA is TGTGCCAGCAGCTTAGGACAGCCGTCCCATTCGAACACCTTC. This rearrangement joins TRBV7-9 to TRBJ1-2, with TRBD1 as a possible D gene (5 bases). The ends were cut back, 1 base at V and 12 bases at J, with 18 bases in the middle. CDR1 is SEHNR, CDR2 FQNEAQ, per germline (reference sequence). The CDR3 totals 14 residues.

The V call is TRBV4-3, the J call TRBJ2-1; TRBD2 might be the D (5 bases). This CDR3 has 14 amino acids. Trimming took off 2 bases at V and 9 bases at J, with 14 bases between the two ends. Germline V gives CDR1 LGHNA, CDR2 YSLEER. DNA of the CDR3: TGCGCCAGCAGCCAAACCCGGGGAGCTAGTGAGCAGTTCTTC. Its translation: CASSQTRGASEQFF.